This TCR beta chain was observed in a study of blood T cell repertoires in COVID-19 (dated by TCRdb to the early 2020s). About the full investigation: Collaborator samples came from the United States, Italy and Spain and covered acute and convalescent phases of COVID-19. The dataset comprised deeply sampled blood TCRbeta repertoires from subjects exposed to, actively infected with, or recovered from COVID-19. HLA class I and class II types, where available, came from metadata supplied by the sample provider rather than from assay-based typing. The sample metadata nearly always contained a de-identified subject ID, COVID-19 status, age in years and sex. The samples were drawn from the first 160 participants of the ongoing ImmuneRACE study and from 1,254 subjects provided by 6 global collaborators. A freely available public database, intended as a resource for researchers studying the immune response to SARS-CoV-2, is where the repertoires were released. The prospective study material was composed of cDNA or gDNA derived from T cells, B-cell-depleted T cells, or PBMCs.

Enrolling through a virtual design, the prospective study's participants ranged in age from about 18 to 89 years and lived across 24 United States geographic areas. In the prospective study, cohorts were assigned on the basis of participant-reported clinical history obtained from a screening survey and a study questionnaire. Recovered participants in ImmuneRACE Cohort 3 were defined by two consecutive negative NP/OP PCR tests, clearance by a healthcare professional, or resolution of symptoms. In the prospective study, whole blood, serum and a nasopharyngeal or oropharyngeal swab were collected from each participant by mobile phlebotomists. Participants in the prospective study had the option to provide additional blood draws and questionnaires over a roughly 2-month period. Prospective study blood samples were shipped either frozen or at room temperature before DNA extraction. A note on this clone: The specificity of this receptor is unknown. It has no much larger one-base neighbor in the sample; base qualities were not kept.

From cysteine to phenylalanine, the CDR3 is 14 amino acids long. Of the read, only the CDR3 DNA is kept; its 42 bases are in frame from base 1. The germline V gene supplies CDR1 MNHNS and CDR2 SASEGT. Deletion took 2 bases off V and 0 bases off J, with a span of 7 bases between the germline ends. The immunoSEQ Assay, a bias-controlled multiplex PCR, was used to amplify TCRbeta CDR3 regions from genomic DNA. The authors' pipeline ran thus. The number of nucleated cells in each sample was estimated by amplification of reference gene primers within the assay. To quantify the absolute abundance of each unique TCRbeta CDR3 rearrangement, sequence reads were collapsed and filtered. For each sample, productive Simpson clonality was calculated by taking the square root of Simpson's diversity index across productive rearrangements. TCRdb provides this immuneACCESS table in a form limited to in-frame rearrangements. Some clones are lacking; in checked studies, under half of them reflect an unresolved V gene, and why the rest are absent is not known. D and trimming come from the DNA, and the V and J calls and clone size come from that table. Present in this sample are fewer than 200,000 clones, more than 70% of which were seen just once. The ten top clones hold over 15% of the sample.

What the work shows at the level of the full study, not this receptor alone: The quantity of clinical and demographic metadata differed by source and by participant and was supplied without curation.

The chain couples TRBV6-1 to TRBJ1-2; the D gene is unclear. The sequencing input was PBMCs or T cells enriched from blood (not recorded which). The sequence came from a man aged 55 to 70 who had recovered from COVID-19. The CDR3 reads CASSEINTNYGYTF. In nucleotides, the sequence is TGTGCCAGCAGTGAAATTAACACTAACTATGGCTACACCTTC.